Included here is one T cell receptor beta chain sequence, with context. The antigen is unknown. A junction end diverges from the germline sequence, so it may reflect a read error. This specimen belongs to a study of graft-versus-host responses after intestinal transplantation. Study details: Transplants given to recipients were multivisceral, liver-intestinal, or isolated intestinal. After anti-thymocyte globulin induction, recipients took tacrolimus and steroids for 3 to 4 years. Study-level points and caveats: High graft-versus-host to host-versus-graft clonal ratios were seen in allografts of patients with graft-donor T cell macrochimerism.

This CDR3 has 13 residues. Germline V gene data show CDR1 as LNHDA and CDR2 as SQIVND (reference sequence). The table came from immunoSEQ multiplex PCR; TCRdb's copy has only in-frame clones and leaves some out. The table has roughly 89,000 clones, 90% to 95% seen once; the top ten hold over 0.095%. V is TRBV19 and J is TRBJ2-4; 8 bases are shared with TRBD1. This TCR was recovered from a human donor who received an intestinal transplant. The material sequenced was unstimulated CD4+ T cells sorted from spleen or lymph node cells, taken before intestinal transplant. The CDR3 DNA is TGTGCCAGTAGTGTCGGACAGGGCCTTGTCTTTGACTTC. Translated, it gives CASSVGQGLVFDF.